The 12 T cell receptor beta chains given below trace back to one sample, sequenced in a study of cytomegalovirus exposure and HLA in healthy donors. Primers: 60 Vbeta forward and 13 Jbeta reverse. TCRdb's copy holds only in-frame clones and misses some; the assay was immunoSEQ multiplex PCR. The table has 95,000 to 100,000 clones, 70% to 80% seen once. Input material: PBMCs. The receptors derive from a female donor in good health and CMV-seronegative.

The chain is built from TRBV18 and TRBJ2-2; the match to TRBD2 covers 9 bases. Germline values: CDR1 KGHSH, CDR2 LQKENI. V shed 0 bases, J shed 9 bases, and the junction held 8 bases outside the gene matches. The CDR3 is 16 amino acids. The CDR3 region has the DNA TGTGCCAGCTCACCACCTAGCGGGAGAATTCGCCGGGAGCTGTTTTTT. Amino acid sequence: CASSPPSGRIRRELFF.

This rearrangement joins TRBV7-6 to TRBJ1-2; the match to TRBD1 covers 7 bases. Germline V gene lookup returns CDR1 SGHVS and CDR2 FNYEAQ. This CDR3 contains 15 residues. V gave up 1 base and J gave up 4 bases; unmatched junction bases: 6. The CDR3, as DNA: TGTGCCAGCAGCTTAGAGAGGGCAGGGGGCTATGGCTACACCTTC. Residues: CASSLERAGGYGYTF.

This clone was seen a few times. The V call is TRBV19, the J call TRBJ1-3; TRBD1 is a possible D gene (6 bases). Germline loops: CDR1 LNHDA, CDR2 SQIVND (reference sequence). The CDR3 contains 15 residues. V shed 4 bases and J shed 2 bases, with 12 bases lying between them. The chain's CDR3 is CASSNRQVAGNTIYF. The CDR3 DNA is TGTGCCAGTAGTAATCGACAGGTCGCTGGAAACACCATATATTTT.

The J gene is TRBJ2-6, the V gene TRBV6-5; D is ambiguous. The CDR3 runs 14 residues. CDR1 is MNHEY and CDR2 is SVGAGI in the germline V gene. Trimming took 7 bases from V and 0 from J, leaving 7 bases between them. CDR3 in DNA: TGTGCCAGCATCGCGTACTCTGGGGCCAACGTCCTGACTTTC. Translating gives CASIAYSGANVLTF.

The chain uses TRBV7-9 and TRBJ1-2; the D is unclear. CDR1 is SEHNR and CDR2 is FQNEAQ in the germline V gene (reference sequence). The CDR3 sequence is 14 residues long. Trimming took 4 bases from V and 8 from J, leaving 17 bases between them. CDR3 residues: CASSSWTAWEGYTF. The DNA for the CDR3 is TGTGCCAGCAGCTCCTGGACTGCGTGGGAGGGCTACACCTTC.

This chain joins TRBV7-2 and TRBJ1-5; D call uncertain. This CDR3 has 14 amino acids. Germline V gene data show CDR1 as SGHTA and CDR2 as FQGNSA. V was cut by 1 base and J by 7 bases, with 11 bases left in between. This chain's CDR3 is CASSLGQQEQPQHF. The DNA of the CDR3 is TGTGCCAGCAGCTTAGGGCAGCAGGAACAGCCCCAGCATTTT.

J is TRBJ1-5 and V is TRBV27; D remains ambiguous. The CDR3 extends over 16 amino acids. Trimming cost V 8 bases and J 2 bases, with 19 bases left between them. From germline, CDR1 is MNHEY and CDR2 SMNVEV (reference sequence). CDR3: CASPRFGREGNQPQHF. Here the CDR3 DNA reads TGTGCCAGCCCCCGTTTTGGGAGGGAGGGCAATCAGCCCCAGCATTTT.

The chain uses TRBV15 and TRBJ2-2; possible D gene TRBD1, 5 bases. V was cut by 5 bases and J by 6 bases, with 28 bases left in between. Per germline, CDR1 LNHNV and CDR2 YYDKDF (reference sequence). CDR3 length: 19 residues. The CDR3: CATSSPSRQFSRLSGELFF. CDR3 nucleotide sequence: TGTGCCACCAGCTCACCTTCAAGACAGTTCTCTCGGTTGTCCGGGGAGCTGTTTTTT.

This clone has just a few counts. The J gene is TRBJ2-4, the V gene TRBV19, with a tentative D call TRBD2 (6 bases). The germline V gene has CDR1 LNHDA and CDR2 SQIVND (reference sequence). The CDR3 is 16 residues long. The V end lost 5 bases, the J end lost 7 bases, and 21 bases lay between the germline ends. CDR3 sequence: CASSLRRGTVLNIQYF. CDR3 coding DNA: TGTGCCAGTAGTCTCCGACGGGGGACGGTCTTGAACATTCAGTACTTC. Full variable domain (rest looked up from reference TRBV19 and TRBJ2-4): DGGITQSPKYLFRKEGQNVTLSCEQNLNHDAMYWYRQDPGQGLRLIYYSQIVNDFQKGDIAEGYSVSREKKESFPLTVTSAQKNPTAFYLCASSLRRGTVLNIQYFGAGTRLSVL.

J is TRBJ2-1 and V is TRBV28; 10 positions agree with TRBD1. The CDR3 length is 15 residues. Germline V lookup: CDR1 MDHEN, CDR2 SYDVKM. After removal of 6 bases from V and 7 bases from J, the junction contained 9 bases not matched to a gene. CDR3 amino acids: CASRSGGQGSNEQFF. For the CDR3, the DNA is TGTGCCAGCAGGAGCGGGGGACAGGGGAGTAATGAGCAGTTCTTC.

CDR3 DNA: TGTGCCAGCAGCCAGAGGGTCGAAACGGAACGCGGGGGAACTGAAGCTTTCTTT. Amino acid sequence: CASSQRVETERGGTEAFF. The J gene is TRBJ1-1, the V gene TRBV4-2, with D maybe TRBD1 (5 bases). This CDR3 has 18 residues. V shed 3 bases and J shed 5 bases, with 25 bases lying between them. Germline assignment: CDR1 LGHNA and CDR2 YNFKEQ.

The chain has TRBV6-5 and TRBJ2-7; D may be TRBD2 (5 bases). Germline V gives CDR1 MNHEY, CDR2 SVGAGI. This CDR3 spans 15 amino acids. V gave up 7 bases and J gave up 9 bases, with 25 bases separating them. CDR3 sequence: CASIHGRGKARGQYF. The CDR3 region has the DNA TGTGCCAGCATCCACGGTCGGGGAAAGGCGAGAGGGCAGTACTTC.